The rows below give T cell receptor beta chains drawn from one sample of a study of sequential checkpoint blockade in melanoma. Libraries were prepared by immunoSEQ multiplex PCR; TCRdb keeps only in-frame clonotypes and omits some of them. The repertoire holds roughly 20,000 clones, with 69% as singletons. The source was CD8+ T cells sorted from blood (inferred from file names), collected from a patient given nivolumab and ipilimumab in sequence. The receptor set was obtained from a human donor with melanoma. CDR3s include the opening cysteine and the closing phenylalanine or tryptophan. The D gene is left open where the match is weak. The size of a clone is reported for some rows only, either as once, few or many, or as a class for expanded clones.

J gene | clone size | V gene | D gene | CDR3 DNA | CDR3 protein
TRBJ2-7 | - | TRBV7-2 | TRBD2 | TGTGCCAGCAGCTTAGGGGGCAGATTAGCGGGAGAACGCTACGAGCAGTACTTC | CASSLGGRLAGERYEQYF
TRBJ1-1 | - | TRBV5-1 | TRBD1 | TGCGCCAGCAGCTTGGCAGGGGGTTACGCTGAAGCTTTCTTT | CASSLAGGYAEAFF
TRBJ1-1 | once | TRBV10-1 | - | TGCGCCAGCAGCAAAAATGGAGACACTGAAGCTTTCTTT | CASSKNGDTEAFF
TRBJ2-7 | - | TRBV19 | - | TGTGCCAGTAGTAGGAGAGTAAGCTCCTACGAGCAGTACTTC | CASSRRVSSYEQYF
TRBJ2-7 | - | TRBV28 | - | TGTGCCAGCAGTTTATGGGAATTTAACAGGGAATCCCCCGCCGAGCAGTACTTC | CASSLWEFNRESPAEQYF
TRBJ1-2 | - | TRBV30 | - | TGTGCCTGGTCGGCTAACTATGGCTACACCTTC | CAWSANYGYTF
TRBJ2-7 | - | TRBV6-8 | TRBD1 | TGTGCCAGCAGAGAGCGGGACAGGGTGTACGAGCAGTACTTC | CASRERDRVYEQYF
TRBJ2-5 | - | TRBV10-3 | - | TGTGCCATCAGTGAGCCGGGGGTCAGGGCCCAAGAGACCCAGTACTTC | CAISEPGVRAQETQYF
TRBJ2-7 | once | TRBV7-9 | TRBD1 | TGTGCCAGCAGCCCCCGGGACAGGAAAACCTACGAGCAGTACTTC | CASSPRDRKTYEQYF
TRBJ2-1 | - | TRBV4-1 | TRBD2 | TGCGCCAGCAGCCATTTGACTAGCGGGAAAAGAAATGAGCAGTTCTTC | CASSHLTSGKRNEQFF
TRBJ1-4 | - | TRBV28 | TRBD1 | TGTGCCAGCAGTTTAACCGGGACAGGGGTGTATGAAAAACTGTTTTTT | CASSLTGTGVYEKLFF
TRBJ1-5 | - | TRBV9 | TRBD1 | TGTGCCAGCAGCCAGACAGGGGGAAATCAGCCCCAGCATTTT | CASSQTGGNQPQHF
TRBJ2-1 | - | TRBV30 | - | TGTGCCTGGAGTCCCTTGCGGAATGAGCAGTTCTTC | CAWSPLRNEQFF
TRBJ2-3 | once | TRBV10-3 | TRBD1 | TGTGCCATCAGCGGGACAGGGACCCTTGGCACAGATACGCAGTATTTT | CAISGTGTLGTDTQYF
TRBJ2-3 | - | TRBV28 | - | TGTGCCAGCAGCCGTTCGGGACTTAGGGATACGCAGTATTTT | CASSRSGLRDTQYF
TRBJ1-5 | - | TRBV5-6 | TRBD1 | TGTGCCAGCAGCTTGGGGGCCGGGACAGGGAGTCAGCCCCAGCATTTT | CASSLGAGTGSQPQHF
TRBJ2-6 | medium-sized | TRBV2 | - | TGTGCCAGGGAGACCCCATCGGCTGGGGCCAACGTCCTGACTTTC | CARETPSAGANVLTF